Reported below is one T cell receptor (beta chain). As yet, its antigen is unknown. Here immunoSEQ multiplex PCR was the method, and the copy in TCRdb shows in-frame clones only, minus some. Of about 2 million clones listed, less than 95% are singletons. This entry is derived from a study of shared clonotypes between healthy human individuals. The overall study: Samples came from two female and a few male donors aged 18 to 49. The study used three CD4 naive, three CD4 memory, two CD8 naive and one CD8 memory plate per donor. Study-wide results and limits: A handful of donors showed sharing of approximately 5% of naive CD4 clonotypes.

Naive CD8 cells were CD45RO-negative, positively selected for CCR7, excluding terminally differentiated effector memory CD45RA+ cells. This sequence originates from a man younger than 30 in good health. Sequencing was performed on naive CD8+ T cells sorted from blood.

In DNA form, the CDR3 reads TGTGCAAGCCAGAGGTCGACCGAGGTGCCCTACGAGCAGTACTTC. This sequence encodes CASQRSTEVPYEQYF. The rearrangement links TRBV2 to TRBJ2-7; no clear D. The CDR3 contains 15 residues. Germline V gene data show CDR1 as SNHLY and CDR2 as FYNNEI.